The text below deals with one T cell receptor (beta chain). Produced via immunoSEQ multiplex PCR; TCRdb's table is partial and in-frame only. The sample lists approximately 180,000 clones, around 92% occurring once. The CDR3 runs 16 residues. V lost 0 bases, J lost 8 bases, and 8 bases stayed unmatched. Germline lookup yields CDR1 LGHDT and CDR2 YNNKEL (reference sequence). The sample is drawn from a study of control samples from healthy donors and cancer patients. The sequence was obtained from a woman between 40 and 55 years old in good health. V is TRBV3-1 (or the pseudogene TRBV3-2) and J is TRBJ2-1; TRBD2 matches 9 bases. Sequenced material: blood. The CDR3 is CASSQDLRGGLDEQFF. As DNA, the CDR3 is TGTGCCAGCAGCCAAGATTTGCGGGGGGGCCTGGATGAGCAGTTCTTC.